This T cell receptor beta chain was sequenced in a study of blood T cell repertoires in COVID-19. Looking at the study overall: Samples taken during acute and convalescent COVID-19 were collected in the United States, Italy and Spain.

Original methodology: Nucleated cell counts were estimated from reference gene primer amplification. The assay was immunoSEQ multiplex PCR, and TCRdb's table has in-frame clones only and misses some. Clonal size and the V and J genes are those of that table, whereas D and trimming came from the DNA. This table has over 200,000 clones, roughly 92% appearing once. The sample holds a few counts of this clone. Enrollment of patients from Seattle took place during active infection, with longitudinal follow-up. There are 16 residues in the CDR3. V was clipped by 6 bases and J by 3 bases; unmatched bases: 12. Per germline, CDR1 MNHNY and CDR2 SVGAGI (reference sequence).

What was sequenced was peripheral blood. This chain uses TRBV6-6 with TRBJ1-1; the match to TRBD1 covers 8 bases. This clonotype was obtained from a man aged 60 to 69 with COVID-19, enrolled during active disease. The CDR3 DNA reads TGTGCCAGCAGGCATCCCGGGACAGGAGTTCACACTGAAGCTTTCTTT. This translates into CASRHPGTGVHTEAFF.